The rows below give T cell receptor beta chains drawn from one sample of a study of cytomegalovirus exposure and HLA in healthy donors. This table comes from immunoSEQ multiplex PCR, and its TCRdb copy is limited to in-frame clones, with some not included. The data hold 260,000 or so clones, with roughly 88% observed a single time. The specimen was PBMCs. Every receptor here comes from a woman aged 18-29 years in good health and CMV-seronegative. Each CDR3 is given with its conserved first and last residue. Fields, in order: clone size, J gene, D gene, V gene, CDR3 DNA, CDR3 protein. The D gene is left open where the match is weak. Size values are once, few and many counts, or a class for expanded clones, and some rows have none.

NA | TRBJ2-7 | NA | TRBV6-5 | TGTGCCAGCAGGCCTACGGTCGAGGACTACTACGAGCAGTACTTC | CASRPTVEDYYEQYF
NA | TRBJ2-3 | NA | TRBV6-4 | TGTGCCAGCAGCCGTAGCGGAGGAAGCACAGATACGCAGTATTTT | CASSRSGGSTDTQYF
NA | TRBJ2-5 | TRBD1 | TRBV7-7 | TGTGCCAGCAGCGCCGTGAAGGGGGCGCCTGAGACCCAGTACTTC | CASSAVKGAPETQYF
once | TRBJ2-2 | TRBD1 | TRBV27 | TGTGCCAGCAGTTTTAGGGGACAGAGCACCGGGGAGCTGTTTTTT | CASSFRGQSTGELFF
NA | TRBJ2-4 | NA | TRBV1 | TGCACCAGCAGCCAAGATACCGGCGGGAGTCCCAAAAACATTCAGTACTTC | CTSSQDTGGSPKNIQYF
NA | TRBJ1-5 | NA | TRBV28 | TGTGCCAGCAGTCAACTGACAGGTCCCAATCAGCCCCAGCATTTT | CASSQLTGPNQPQHF
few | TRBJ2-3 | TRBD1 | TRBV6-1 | TGTGCCAGCAGTGAGTTTGGGCAGGGGGCAGATACGCAGTATTTT | CASSEFGQGADTQYF
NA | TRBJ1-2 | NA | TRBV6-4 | TGTGCCAGCAGTGACGGAGGCTATGGCTACACCTTC | CASSDGGYGYTF
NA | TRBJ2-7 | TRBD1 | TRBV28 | TGTGCCAGCAGAGAACCCGGGACAGGTCAGGACGAGCAGTACTTC | CASREPGTGQDEQYF
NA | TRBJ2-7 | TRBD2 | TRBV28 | TGTGCCAGCAGTGGGACTAGCGGAAGCTCCTACGAGCAGTACTTC | CASSGTSGSSYEQYF
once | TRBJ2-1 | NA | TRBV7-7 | TGTGCCAGCAGCTTGCGGCTAGCAGCTCACAATGAGCAGTTCTTC | CASSLRLAAHNEQFF
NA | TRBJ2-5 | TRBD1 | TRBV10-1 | TGCGCCAGCAGTGACGGACAGGGGCAGGGATTTCTCGGGACCCAGTACTTC | CASSDGQGQGFLGTQYF
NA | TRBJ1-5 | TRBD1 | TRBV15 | TGTGCCACCCGACCAGGGGGCTTCAACAATCAGCCCCAGCATTTT | CATRPGGFNNQPQHF
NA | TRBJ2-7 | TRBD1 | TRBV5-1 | TGCGCCAGCAGCTTGGTTCAGGGGGCATACGAGCAGTACTTC | CASSLVQGAYEQYF
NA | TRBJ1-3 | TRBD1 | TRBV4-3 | TGCGCCAGCAGCCAAGATTGGGGGCCAGGGGGAGACTCTGGAAACACCATATATTTT | CASSQDWGPGGDSGNTIYF
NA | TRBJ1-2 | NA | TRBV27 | TGTGCCAGCAGTTTAAGGCGGGGGAACTATGGCTACACCTTC | CASSLRRGNYGYTF
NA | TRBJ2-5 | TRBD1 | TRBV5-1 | TGCGCCAGCAGCTCCGGGACAGGGGGAGAGACCCAGTACTTC | CASSSGTGGETQYF
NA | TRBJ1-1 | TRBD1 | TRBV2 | TGTGCCAGCAGTGGTGGACAGGTGGCTGAAGCTTTCTTT | CASSGGQVAEAFF
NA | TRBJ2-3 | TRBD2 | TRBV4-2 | TGTGCCAGCAGCCAAATGGGCAATAGCGGGAGTGCAGATACGCAGTATTTT | CASSQMGNSGSADTQYF
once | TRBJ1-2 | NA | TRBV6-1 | TGTGCCAGCAGTGTTGACATCTATGGCTACACCTTC | CASSVDIYGYTF
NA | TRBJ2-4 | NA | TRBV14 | TGTGCCAGCAGCCAAGACTGGCAGGGGGCCAAAAACATTCAGTACTTC | CASSQDWQGAKNIQYF
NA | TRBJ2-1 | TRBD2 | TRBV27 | TGTGCCAGCAGCCTCTTAGGCGGGAGAAATGAGCAGTTCTTC | CASSLLGGRNEQFF
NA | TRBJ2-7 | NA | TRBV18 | TGTGCCAGCTCACCACTCGGGAGCTCCTACGAGCAGTACTTC | CASSPLGSSYEQYF
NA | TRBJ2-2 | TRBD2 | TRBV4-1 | TGCGCCAGCAGCCAAGCGCAGCGGGAGGCGAGAACCGGGGAGCTGTTTTTT | CASSQAQREARTGELFF
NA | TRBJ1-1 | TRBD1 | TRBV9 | TGTGCCAGCAGTCCTAACAGGGGTAACACTGAAGCTTTCTTT | CASSPNRGNTEAFF
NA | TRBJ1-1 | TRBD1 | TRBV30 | TGTGCCTGGAGTCGGAACAGGGGAGGCAACACTGAAGCTTTCTTT | CAWSRNRGGNTEAFF
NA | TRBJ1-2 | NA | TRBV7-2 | TGTGCCAGCAGCTTAGTACAGCCAAACTCCTATGGCTACACCTTC | CASSLVQPNSYGYTF
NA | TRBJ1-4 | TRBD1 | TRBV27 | TGTGCCAGCAGGAGTGGACAGGCTAATGAAAAACTGTTTTTT | CASRSGQANEKLFF
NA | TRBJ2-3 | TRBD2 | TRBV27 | TGTGCCAGCAAACTACTTCCCCTAGCGGGAGACACAGATACGCAGTATTTT | CASKLLPLAGDTDTQYF
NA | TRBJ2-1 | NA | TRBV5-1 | TGCGCCAGCAGGGAGCCAAGTCTCAATGAGCAGTTCTTC | CASREPSLNEQFF
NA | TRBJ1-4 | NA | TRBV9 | TGTGCCAGCAGCGTAGGCCAGGGCGAAAAACTGTTTTTT | CASSVGQGEKLFF